A single sample gave rise to the 16 T cell receptor beta chains below, sequenced in a study of blood T cell repertoires in COVID-19. Data came from immunoSEQ multiplex PCR; TCRdb stores just in-frame clones and leaves some out. The data contain about 190,000 clones, 75% to 90% of them singletons. The sample comprised peripheral blood. The receptors come from a woman between 35 and 50 years old with acute or convalescent COVID-19.

The chain combines TRBV4-2 with TRBJ2-5; weak D call: TRBD2 (6 bases). Germline V gene sequence: CDR1 LGHNA, CDR2 YNFKEQ. CDR3 length: 13 residues. V lost 5 bases and J lost 4, with 11 bases in between. CDR3 DNA: TGTGCCAGCAGCGGAGGGAGAGTAGAGACCCAGTACTTC. Translation: CASSGGRVETQYF.

This clone was counted once. V and J are TRBV28 and TRBJ1-4; no reliable D call. V gave up 3 bases and J gave up 4 bases, with 6 bases separating them. CDR3 size: 13 residues. The V gene's germline CDR1 is MDHEN and CDR2 SYDVKM. Here the CDR3 reads CASSFANNEKLFF. CDR3 sequence (DNA): TGTGCCAGCAGTTTCGCGAATAATGAAAAACTGTTTTTT.

This rearrangement joins TRBV4-1 to TRBJ2-5; weak D call: TRBD2 (5 bases). The V end lost 1 base, the J end lost 5 bases, and 11 bases lay between the germline ends. The CDR3 consists of 14 residues. Germline V gene lookup returns CDR1 MGHRA and CDR2 YSYEKL. The CDR3 DNA sequence: TGCGCCAGCAGCCAAGTATCTAGCTCGGAGACCCAGTACTTC. It translates to CASSQVSSSETQYF.

The chain recombines TRBV9 with TRBJ2-7; 9 bases agree with TRBD1. This CDR3 contains 14 residues. With V trimmed by 3 bases and J by 6 bases, 7 bases remained unmatched. Looked up from germline, CDR1 is SGDLS and CDR2 is YYNGEE. The CDR3 is CASSARDREGEQYF. CDR3 in DNA: TGTGCCAGCAGCGCTCGGGACAGGGAGGGCGAGCAGTACTTC.

J is TRBJ1-5 and V is TRBV3-1 (or the pseudogene TRBV3-2); possibly TRBD1 for D (6 bases). CDR3 length: 14 amino acids. Germline loops: CDR1 LGHDT, CDR2 YNNKEL (reference sequence). Trimming cost V 4 bases and J 7 bases, with 14 bases left between them. This chain's CDR3 is CASSPAQGRQPQHF. Written as DNA, the CDR3 is TGTGCCAGCAGCCCCGCACAGGGTAGACAGCCCCAGCATTTT.

The chain uses TRBV6-2 or TRBV6-3 and TRBJ2-7; maybe TRBD1 (6 bases). CDR1 is MNHEY and CDR2 is SVGEGT in the germline V gene. Between the trimmed V and J ends, which lost 4 bases and 3 bases, there was a span of 10 bases. The CDR3 is 13 residues long. CDR3 nucleotide sequence: TGTGCCAGCAGTTCCAGGGGCAACTACGAGCAGTACTTC. It yields the protein CASSSRGNYEQYF.

The chain employs TRBV2 and TRBJ2-1, with 8 bases fitting TRBD1. Per germline, CDR1 SNHLY and CDR2 FYNNEI. There are 13 residues in the CDR3. With V trimmed by 4 bases and J by 7 bases, 3 bases remained unmatched. The CDR3 sequence: CASSVRQGNEQFF. CDR3 bases: TGTGCCAGCAGTGTCCGACAGGGGAATGAGCAGTTCTTC.

Here the CDR3 DNA reads TGCGCCAGCAGCCTATCGACAGGGGTGGGCACAGATACGCAGTATTTT. Encoded protein: CASSLSTGVGTDTQYF. J is TRBJ2-3 and V is TRBV4-1, with 8 bases identical to TRBD1. This CDR3 has 16 amino acids. V shed 4 bases, J shed 1 base, and the junction held 7 bases outside the gene matches. Germline V gene sequence: CDR1 MGHRA, CDR2 YSYEKL.

The chain employs TRBV2 and TRBJ2-3; 7 bases map to TRBD1. After removal of 7 bases from V and 2 bases from J, the junction contained 3 bases not matched to a gene. The germline V gene encodes CDR1 SNHLY and CDR2 FYNNEI. The CDR3 contains 13 residues. CDR3 sequence: CASTGQPTDTQYF. The CDR3 DNA follows: TGTGCCAGCACGGGACAGCCCACAGATACGCAGTATTTT.

The chain has TRBV28 and TRBJ1-4; D gene uncertain. V was clipped by 6 bases and J by 0 bases, with 8 bases between them. From germline, CDR1 is MDHEN and CDR2 SYDVKM. This CDR3 has 14 amino acids. For the CDR3, the DNA is TGTGCCAGCAGGGAGTTTTCAACTAATGAAAAACTGTTTTTT. Its translation is CASREFSTNEKLFF.

DNA for the CDR3: TGTGCCAGTAGTACAATGAGCGGAGCTAGCACAGATACGCAGTATTTT. It specifies CASSTMSGASTDTQYF. This chain links TRBV19 with TRBJ2-3; weak D call: TRBD2 (5 bases). Trimming left V 4 bases short and J 0 bases short, with 14 bases between. Germline values: CDR1 LNHDA, CDR2 SQIVND (reference sequence). CDR3 length: 16 residues. Together with reference TRBV19 and TRBJ2-3, the CDR3 gives the full variable domain: DGGITQSPKYLFRKEGQNVTLSCEQNLNHDAMYWYRQDPGQGLRLIYYSQIVNDFQKGDIAEGYSVSREKKESFPLTVTSAQKNPTAFYLCASSTMSGASTDTQYFGPGTRLTVL.

This sequence joins TRBV19 and TRBJ2-7, with 13 bases that match TRBD2. CDR3 length: 16 amino acids. With V trimmed by 3 bases and J by 3 bases, 5 bases remained unmatched. The germline V gene encodes CDR1 LNHDA and CDR2 SQIVND (reference sequence). CDR3 nucleotides: TGTGCCAGTAGTATCAGGACTAGCGGGAGAATCTACGAGCAGTACTTC. Its protein is CASSIRTSGRIYEQYF. The variable domain in full, completed from reference TRBV19 and TRBJ2-7, reads DGGITQSPKYLFRKEGQNVTLSCEQNLNHDAMYWYRQDPGQGLRLIYYSQIVNDFQKGDIAEGYSVSREKKESFPLTVTSAQKNPTAFYLCASSIRTSGRIYEQYFGPGTRLTVT.

This chain uses TRBV6-5 with TRBJ2-7; 8 nucleotides match TRBD1. The CDR3 runs to 14 residues. Germline V gene sequence: CDR1 MNHEY, CDR2 SVGAGI. The V gene end was trimmed by 6 bases and the J gene end by 0 bases; junction bases not matched to a gene: 4. CDR3 loop: CASRQGGISYEQYF. CDR3 DNA: TGTGCCAGCAGACAGGGGGGCATCTCCTACGAGCAGTACTTC.

V and J are TRBV6-5 and TRBJ1-4; D perhaps matches TRBD1 (5 bases). Germline V gene sequence: CDR1 MNHEY, CDR2 SVGAGI. V was cut by 5 bases and J by 5 bases, with 12 bases left in between. The CDR3 length is 14 residues. The CDR3 here is CASSPLTENEKLFF. CDR3 in DNA: TGTGCCAGCAGTCCCCTGACAGAGAATGAAAAACTGTTTTTT.

The chain combines TRBV28 with TRBJ1-4; D is unclear. With 1 base removed from V and 6 bases from J, the gap between germline ends came to 6 bases. From germline, CDR1 is MDHEN and CDR2 SYDVKM. The CDR3 contains 13 residues. The CDR3 loop is CASSLSPDEKLFF. CDR3 DNA sequence: TGTGCCAGCAGTTTATCCCCGGATGAAAAACTGTTTTTT.

The rearrangement links TRBV30 to TRBJ1-4, with D uncertain. V shed 4 bases and J shed 0 bases, with 9 bases lying between them. Germline V gene sequence: CDR1 GTSNPN, CDR2 SVGIG (reference sequence). This CDR3 region has 14 residues. CDR3 amino acids: CAWTPLATNEKLFF. The CDR3 bases are TGTGCCTGGACCCCCCTTGCAACTAATGAAAAACTGTTTTTT.